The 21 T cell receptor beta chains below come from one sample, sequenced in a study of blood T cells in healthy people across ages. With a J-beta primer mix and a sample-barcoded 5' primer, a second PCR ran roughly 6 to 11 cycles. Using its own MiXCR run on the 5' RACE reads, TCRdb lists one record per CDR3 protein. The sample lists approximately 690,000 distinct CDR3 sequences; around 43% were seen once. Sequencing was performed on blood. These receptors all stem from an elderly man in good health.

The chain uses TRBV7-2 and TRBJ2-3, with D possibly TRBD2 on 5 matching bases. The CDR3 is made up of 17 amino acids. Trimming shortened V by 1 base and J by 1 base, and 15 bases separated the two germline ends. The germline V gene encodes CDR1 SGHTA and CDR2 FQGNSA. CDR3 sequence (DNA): TGTGCCAGCAGCTTAGGGGCTAGCTCGAGAGGCACAGATACGCAGTATTTT. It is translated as CASSLGASSRGTDTQYF.

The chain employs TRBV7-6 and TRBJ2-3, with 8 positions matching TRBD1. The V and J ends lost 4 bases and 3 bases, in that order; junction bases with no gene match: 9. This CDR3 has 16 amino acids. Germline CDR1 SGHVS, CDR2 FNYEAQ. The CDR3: CASSSPSRGRTDTQYF. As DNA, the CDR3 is TGTGCCAGCAGCTCCCCGTCCAGGGGGCGTACAGATACGCAGTATTTT.

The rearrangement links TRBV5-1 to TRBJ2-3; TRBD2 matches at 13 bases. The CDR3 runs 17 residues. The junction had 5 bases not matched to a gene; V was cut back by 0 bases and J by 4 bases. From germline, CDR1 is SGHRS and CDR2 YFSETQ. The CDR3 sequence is CASSLDTSGGASDTQYF. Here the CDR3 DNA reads TGCGCCAGCAGCTTGGATACTAGCGGGGGGGCTTCAGATACGCAGTATTTT.

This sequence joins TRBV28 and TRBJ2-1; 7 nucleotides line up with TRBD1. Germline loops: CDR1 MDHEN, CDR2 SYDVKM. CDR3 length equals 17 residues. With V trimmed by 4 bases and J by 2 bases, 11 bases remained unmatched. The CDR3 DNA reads TGTGCCAGCAGTTCATTCGCCGGGACAGAGACCTACAATGAGCAGTTCTTC. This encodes CASSSFAGTETYNEQFF.

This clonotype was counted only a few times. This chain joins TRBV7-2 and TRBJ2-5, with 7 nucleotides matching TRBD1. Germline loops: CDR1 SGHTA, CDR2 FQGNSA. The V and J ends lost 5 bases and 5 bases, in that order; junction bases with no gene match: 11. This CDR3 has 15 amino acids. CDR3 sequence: CASSQTASQGETQYF. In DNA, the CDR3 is TGTGCCAGCAGCCAAACCGCCTCACAGGGGGAGACCCAGTACTTC.

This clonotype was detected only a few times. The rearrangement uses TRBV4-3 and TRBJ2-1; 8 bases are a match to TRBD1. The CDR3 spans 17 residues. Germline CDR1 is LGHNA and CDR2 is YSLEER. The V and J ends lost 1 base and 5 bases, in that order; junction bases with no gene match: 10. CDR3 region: CASSQAIRDRSDNEQFF. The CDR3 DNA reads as TGCGCCAGCAGCCAAGCTATCCGGGACAGGTCAGACAATGAGCAGTTCTTC.

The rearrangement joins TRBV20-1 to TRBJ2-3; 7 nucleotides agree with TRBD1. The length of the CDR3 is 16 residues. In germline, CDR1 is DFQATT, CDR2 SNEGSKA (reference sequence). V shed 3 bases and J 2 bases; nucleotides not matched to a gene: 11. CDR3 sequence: CSASPVGQRNTDTQYF. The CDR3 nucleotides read TGCAGTGCTAGCCCCGTGGGACAGAGGAACACAGATACGCAGTATTTT.

In DNA, the CDR3 is TGCAGTGCCCCTAGGGGCAGAGCCTACGAGCAGTACTTC. It is translated as CSAPRGRAYEQYF. The chain employs TRBV20-1 and TRBJ2-7; D is possibly TRBD1 (5 bases). The germline gives CDR1 DFQATT, CDR2 SNEGSKA (reference sequence). Trimming left V 6 bases short and J 2 bases short, with 14 bases between. The CDR3 is 13 amino acids.

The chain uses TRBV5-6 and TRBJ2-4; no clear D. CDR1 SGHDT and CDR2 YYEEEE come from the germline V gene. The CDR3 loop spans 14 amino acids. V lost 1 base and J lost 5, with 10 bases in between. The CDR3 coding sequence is TGTGCCAGCAGCTTGTGGCCGGAAGAAAACATTCAGTACTTC. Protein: CASSLWPEENIQYF.

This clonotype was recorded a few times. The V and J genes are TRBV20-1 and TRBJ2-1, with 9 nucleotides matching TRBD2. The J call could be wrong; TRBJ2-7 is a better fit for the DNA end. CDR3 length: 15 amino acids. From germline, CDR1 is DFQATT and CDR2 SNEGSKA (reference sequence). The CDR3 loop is CSAELSGSAYNEQYF. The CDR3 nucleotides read TGCAGTGCTGAACTTAGCGGGAGTGCCTACAATGAGCAGTACTTC.

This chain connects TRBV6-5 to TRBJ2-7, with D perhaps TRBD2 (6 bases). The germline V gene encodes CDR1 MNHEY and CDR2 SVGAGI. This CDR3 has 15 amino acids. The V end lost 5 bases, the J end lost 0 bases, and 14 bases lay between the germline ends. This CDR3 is CASSAAGTLSYEQYF. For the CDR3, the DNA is TGTGCCAGCAGTGCCGCCGGGACTCTCTCCTACGAGCAGTACTTC.

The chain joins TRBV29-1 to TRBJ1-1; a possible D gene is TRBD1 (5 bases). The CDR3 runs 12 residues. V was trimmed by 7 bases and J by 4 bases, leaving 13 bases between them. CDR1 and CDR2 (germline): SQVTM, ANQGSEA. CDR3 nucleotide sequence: TGCAGCGGAGGGGTTGCAATCACTGAAGCTTTCTTT. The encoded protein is CSGGVAITEAFF. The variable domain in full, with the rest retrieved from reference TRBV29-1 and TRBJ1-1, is SAVISQKPSRDICQRGTSLTIQCQVDSQVTMMFWYRQQPGQSLTLIATANQGSEATYESGFVIDKFPISRPNLTFSTLTVSNMSPEDSSIYLCSGGVAITEAFFGQGTRLTVV.

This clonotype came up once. As DNA, the CDR3 is TGTGCCAGCAGACCGGGACAGACGTATGGGACCGGGGAGCTGTTTTTT. This sequence encodes CASRPGQTYGTGELFF. The rearrangement links TRBV6-5 to TRBJ2-2, with 7 bases lining up with TRBD1. The CDR3 is 16 residues long. Germline V gene sequence: CDR1 MNHEY, CDR2 SVGAGI. With 6 bases clipped from V and 5 bases from J, the junction kept 12 bases outside the gene matches.

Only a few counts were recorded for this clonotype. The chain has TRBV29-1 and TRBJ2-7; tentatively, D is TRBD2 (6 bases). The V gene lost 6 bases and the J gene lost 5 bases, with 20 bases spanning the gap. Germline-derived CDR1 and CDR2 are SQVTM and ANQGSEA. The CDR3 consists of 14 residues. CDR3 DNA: TGCAGCGTGGGAGGAGTCTCCCAGCCCGACGAGCAGTACTTC. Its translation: CSVGGVSQPDEQYF.

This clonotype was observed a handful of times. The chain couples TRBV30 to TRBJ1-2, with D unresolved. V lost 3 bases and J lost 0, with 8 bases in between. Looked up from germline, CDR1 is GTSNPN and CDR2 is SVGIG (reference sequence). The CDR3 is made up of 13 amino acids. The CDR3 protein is CAWRAETNYGYTF. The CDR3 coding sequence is TGTGCCTGGAGGGCAGAGACTAACTATGGCTACACCTTC.

CDR3 protein: CASSVGRGGANEQYF. Written as DNA, the CDR3 is TGTGCCAGCAGCGTAGGTCGGGGCGGGGCCAATGAGCAGTACTTC. The V gene is TRBV9, the J gene TRBJ2-5, with D tentatively TRBD2 (6 bases). Germline V lookup: CDR1 SGDLS, CDR2 YYNGEE. V was clipped by 0 bases and J by 11 bases, with 20 bases between them. This CDR3 contains 15 residues.

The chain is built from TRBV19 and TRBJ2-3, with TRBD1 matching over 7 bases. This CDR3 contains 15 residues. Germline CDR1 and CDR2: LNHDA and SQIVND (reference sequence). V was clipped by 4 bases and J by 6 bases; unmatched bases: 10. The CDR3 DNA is TGTGCCAGTAGTAAAAGGGTCCAGGGGGTTGATACGCAGTATTTT. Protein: CASSKRVQGVDTQYF.

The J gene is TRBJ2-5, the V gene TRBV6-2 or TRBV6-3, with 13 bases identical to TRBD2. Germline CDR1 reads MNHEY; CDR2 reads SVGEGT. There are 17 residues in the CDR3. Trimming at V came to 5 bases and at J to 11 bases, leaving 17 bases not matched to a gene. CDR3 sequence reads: CASSTGVTSGRAKEQYF. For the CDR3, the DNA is TGTGCCAGCAGTACCGGCGTAACTAGCGGGAGGGCCAAAGAGCAGTACTTC.

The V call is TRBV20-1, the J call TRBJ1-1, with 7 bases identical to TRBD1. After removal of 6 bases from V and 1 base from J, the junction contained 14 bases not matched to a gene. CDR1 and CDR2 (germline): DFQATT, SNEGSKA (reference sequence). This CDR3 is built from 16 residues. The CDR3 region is CSAERDSPMSNTEAFF. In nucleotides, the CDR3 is TGCAGTGCGGAACGGGACAGCCCTATGTCGAACACTGAAGCTTTCTTT.

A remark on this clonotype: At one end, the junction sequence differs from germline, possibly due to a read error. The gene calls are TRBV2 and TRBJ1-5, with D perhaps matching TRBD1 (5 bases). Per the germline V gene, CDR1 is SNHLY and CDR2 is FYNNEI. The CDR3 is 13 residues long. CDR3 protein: CAGRTFSNQPRHF. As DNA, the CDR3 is TGTGCCGGTAGGACATTTAGCAATCAGCCCCGGCATTTT.

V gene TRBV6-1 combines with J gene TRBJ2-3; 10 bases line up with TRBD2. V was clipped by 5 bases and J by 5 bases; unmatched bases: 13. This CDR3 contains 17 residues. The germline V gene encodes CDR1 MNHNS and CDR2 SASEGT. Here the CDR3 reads CASSSQSGGGLVDTQYF. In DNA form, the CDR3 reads TGTGCCAGCAGTAGCCAAAGCGGGGGGGGGTTAGTAGATACGCAGTATTTT.